These 21 T cell receptor beta chains originate from one sample sequenced in a study of T cells in localized non-small cell lung cancer. Repertoires were generated with immunoSEQ multiplex PCR, while TCRdb's copy carries only in-frame clones and drops some. The sample yields roughly 86,000 clones, 84% seen once. Sequencing used peripheral blood, obtained before any cancer treatment. These receptors all come from a man aged 35 to 70 with stage I lung adenocarcinoma.

This CDR3 is CASSATGADTQYF. In DNA, the CDR3 is TGCGCCAGCAGCGCGACAGGGGCAGATACGCAGTATTTT. J is TRBJ2-3 and V is TRBV5-1; TRBD1 aligns across 8 bases. With 4 bases clipped from V and 4 bases from J, the junction kept 2 bases outside the gene matches. The CDR3 is 13 residues long. The germline V gene has CDR1 SGHRS and CDR2 YFSETQ. Full variable domain (rest looked up from reference TRBV5-1 and TRBJ2-3): KAGVTQTPRYLIKTRGQQVTLSCSPISGHRSVSWYQQTPGQGLQFLFEYFSETQRNKGNFPGRFSGRQFSNSRSEMNVSTLELGDSALYLCASSATGADTQYFGPGTRLTVL.

The chain is built from TRBV6-6 and TRBJ2-3; perhaps TRBD2 as D (6 bases). Germline loops: CDR1 MNHNY, CDR2 SVGAGI (reference sequence). Trimming stripped 9 bases from V and 1 base from J, with 20 bases between. The CDR3 runs 16 residues. CDR3: CASRPRLASGTDTQYF. The CDR3 DNA follows: TGTGCCAGTAGACCTCGGCTCGCTAGCGGCACAGATACGCAGTATTTT.

This clone was recorded a few times. The chain links TRBV5-6 to TRBJ1-2; 10 positions agree with TRBD1. V trimming: 4 bases; J trimming: 8 bases; junction bases outside the gene matches: 5. The CDR3 is made up of 13 amino acids. Per germline, CDR1 SGHDT and CDR2 YYEEEE. The CDR3 DNA follows: TGTGCCAGCAGCCTTGTGACAGGGGGCGGCTACACCTTC. Its translation is CASSLVTGGGYTF.

A single count supports this clone. The sample carries other DNA sequences with the same CDR3. V gene TRBV18 combines with J gene TRBJ2-3, with unresolved D. CDR3 size: 13 residues. The germline V gene encodes CDR1 KGHSH and CDR2 LQKENI. Trimming removed 6 bases from V and 1 base from J, with 8 bases in between. The CDR3 spells CASSLLRTDTQYF. DNA for the CDR3: TGTGCCAGCTCCCTCCTACGCACAGATACGCAGTATTTT.

This clone appeared once. The rearrangement links TRBV11-1 to TRBJ2-2; D call uncertain. Trimming removed 5 bases from V and 6 bases from J, with 13 bases in between. The germline CDR1 and CDR2 sequences are SGHAT and FQDESV (reference sequence). This CDR3 comprises 14 residues. CDR3: CASSPRGWAGELFF. The CDR3, as DNA: TGTGCCAGCAGCCCACGAGGTTGGGCCGGGGAGCTGTTTTTT.

The rearrangement joins TRBV9 to TRBJ2-5; D assignment may be TRBD1 or TRBD2 (5 bases each). Germline V CDR1 and CDR2: SGDLS, YYNGEE. With 3 bases removed from V and 5 bases from J, the gap between germline ends came to 17 bases. The CDR3 is made up of 15 amino acids. The CDR3 nucleotides are TGTGCCAGCAGCGCCGGGGCTCTAGCCTCCGAGACCCAGTACTTC. The encoded protein is CASSAGALASETQYF.

This clone was recorded a few times. The rearrangement uses TRBV7-9 and TRBJ1-2, with 9 bases aligning to TRBD1. Trimming removed 3 bases from V and 5 bases from J; junction bases left unmatched: 7. The CDR3 consists of 15 residues. Germline V lookup: CDR1 SEHNR, CDR2 FQNEAQ (reference sequence). The CDR3 nucleotides are TGTGCCAGCAGCTTGGGGGACAGGGTGAAGTATGGCTACACCTTC. Translating gives CASSLGDRVKYGYTF.

The rearrangement uses TRBV2 and TRBJ1-2; D may be TRBD1 (6 bases). V was shortened by 1 base and J by 6 bases, with 12 bases between the two germline ends. Germline-derived CDR1 and CDR2 are SNHLY and FYNNEI. CDR3 size: 14 residues. In DNA form, the CDR3 reads TGTGCCAGCAGTGAAGACAGGGTAAAAAATGGCTACACCTTC. This codes for CASSEDRVKNGYTF.

This chain uses TRBV19 with TRBJ2-1, with a tentative D call TRBD2 (6 bases). The CDR3 sequence is 14 residues long. Trimming took off 6 bases at V and 8 bases at J, with 17 bases between the two ends. Per the germline V gene, CDR1 is LNHDA and CDR2 is SQIVND (reference sequence). The CDR3: CASRRDRVMDEQFF. The CDR3 bases are TGTGCCAGTAGGCGGGACCGAGTAATGGATGAGCAGTTCTTC.

This clone was counted only a few times. The chain links TRBV28 to TRBJ2-2, with 12 nucleotides matching TRBD1. Trimming at V came to 6 bases and at J to 4 bases, leaving 18 bases not matched to a gene. Per germline, CDR1 MDHEN and CDR2 SYDVKM. The CDR3 totals 20 residues. The CDR3 protein is CASSLGTGGGNLGLTGELFF. CDR3 nucleotide sequence: TGTGCCAGCAGCCTTGGGACAGGGGGCGGAAACCTTGGGCTCACCGGGGAGCTGTTTTTT.

The chain employs TRBV7-6 and TRBJ2-7; 9 bases agree with TRBD1. The CDR3 covers 14 residues. J was trimmed by 5 bases and V by 5 bases; bases with no gene match: 7. The V gene's germline CDR1 is SGHVS and CDR2 FNYEAQ. For the CDR3, the DNA is TGTGCCAGCAGCGAGGACAGGGGAGATAACGAGCAGTACTTC. It encodes CASSEDRGDNEQYF.

The rearrangement joins TRBV5-1 to TRBJ2-2, with a possible D match to TRBD1 (5 bases). CDR1 SGHRS and CDR2 YFSETQ come from the germline V gene. V lost 4 bases and J 1 base, leaving 14 bases between the germline ends. This CDR3 has 16 amino acids. The DNA for the CDR3 is TGCGCCAGCAGCCAGCTCGGCCAGGGGAACACCGGGGAGCTGTTTTTT. As protein: CASSQLGQGNTGELFF.

The chain is built from TRBV28 and TRBJ2-1; 9 nucleotides line up with TRBD1. CDR3 length: 16 amino acids. Germline trimming cut 3 bases from V and 3 bases from J; bases unmatched to any gene: 6. CDR1 is MDHEN and CDR2 is SYDVKM in the germline V gene. The CDR3 spells CASSLGGQGRYNEQFF. The CDR3 nucleotides read TGTGCCAGCAGTTTGGGGGGACAGGGTCGCTACAATGAGCAGTTCTTC.

This clone was picked up a small number of times. The rearrangement joins TRBV6-1 to TRBJ2-7; no clear D gene. Germline values: CDR1 MNHNS, CDR2 SASEGT. Trimming took 7 bases from V and 2 from J, leaving 15 bases between them. CDR3 length: 14 amino acids. The CDR3 DNA follows: TGTGCCAGCATCCTGTGGGCAGCAACCTACGAGCAGTACTTC. As protein: CASILWAATYEQYF.

The J gene is TRBJ1-5, the V gene TRBV28; D is ambiguous. V lost 3 bases to trimming and J lost 6 bases, with 21 bases between them. The CDR3 covers 17 residues. Germline values: CDR1 MDHEN, CDR2 SYDVKM. The chain's CDR3 is CASSLSNRGGGRQPQHF. CDR3 nucleotide sequence: TGTGCCAGCAGTTTGTCAAATCGGGGTGGCGGCCGTCAGCCCCAGCATTTT.

V usage is TRBV2 and J usage is TRBJ2-1; TRBD1 might be the D (6 bases). Germline CDR1 reads SNHLY; CDR2 reads FYNNEI. The V end lost 10 bases, the J end lost 6 bases, and 22 bases lay between the germline ends. CDR3 length: 15 amino acids. CDR3 DNA: TGTGCCACCACCCAACAGGGAGCAGCTGGCAATGAGCAGTTCTTC. It is translated as CATTQQGAAGNEQFF.

The V gene is TRBV11-2, the J gene TRBJ2-7, with D tentatively TRBD1 (5 bases). V lost 5 bases and J 3 bases, leaving 14 bases between the germline ends. The germline gives CDR1 SGHAT, CDR2 FQNNGV. There are 14 residues in the CDR3. The CDR3 reads CASSGTSQGYEQYF. For the CDR3, the DNA is TGTGCCAGCAGCGGAACAAGCCAGGGCTACGAGCAGTACTTC.

CDR3 nucleotides: TGCAGCGTTGAGAGCGCGACAGGGGTTACTGAAGCTTTCTTT. The encoded protein is CSVESATGVTEAFF. V is TRBV29-1 and J is TRBJ1-1, with 8 bases fitting TRBD1. The junction had 8 bases not matched to a gene; V was cut back by 3 bases and J by 5 bases. The CDR3 consists of 14 residues. In germline, CDR1 is SQVTM, CDR2 ANQGSEA.

This chain connects TRBV9 to TRBJ2-7, with 12 bases identical to TRBD2. The ends lost 7 bases at V and 4 bases at J; junction bases unmatched: 9. The CDR3 runs 15 residues. CDR1 and CDR2 (germline): SGDLS, YYNGEE. CDR3 DNA: TGTGCCAGCTCGGGCCCGACTAGCGGGAGTTACGAGCAGTACTTC. It specifies CASSGPTSGSYEQYF.

The gene calls are TRBV15 and TRBJ1-5; D is unresolved. V lost 10 bases, J lost 3 bases, and 13 bases lay in between. The CDR3 contains 13 residues. Germline V gene lookup returns CDR1 LNHNV and CDR2 YYDKDF (reference sequence). This CDR3 reads CAKSDGYNQPQHF. In DNA form, the CDR3 reads TGTGCCAAATCGGACGGCTACAATCAGCCCCAGCATTTT.

The chain couples TRBV15 to TRBJ2-2; unclear D gene. CDR3 size: 15 residues. Trimming removed 0 bases at V and 1 base at J, with 6 bases between. Germline CDR1 LNHNV, CDR2 YYDKDF (reference sequence). As DNA, the CDR3 is TGTGCCACCAGCAGAGATTTGAAGAACACCGGGGAGCTGTTTTTT. The encoded protein is CATSRDLKNTGELFF.